This entry features one T cell receptor beta chain sequence. These data belong to a study of shared T cell receptors in the human thymus. Data came from immunoSEQ multiplex PCR; TCRdb stores just in-frame clones and leaves some out. The data show hundreds of thousands of clones, around 87% seen once. In addition, the sample was reused for a study of human thymus T cells. That paper notes: Corrective cardiac operations yielded the resected thymus tissue. In thymic and blood repertoires alike, V and J usage looked biased.

Sequenced sample: thymocytes. This clonotype originated in a boy less than two years old with a congenital heart defect.

The DNA of the CDR3 is TGTGCCAGCAGCTTCTCGCCAGGGGGAGTTTCCTACGAGCAGTACTTC. It translates to CASSFSPGGVSYEQYF. This chain joins TRBV5-8 and TRBJ2-7; TRBD1 aligns across 7 bases. Unmatched junction bases numbered 9, after V lost 2 bases and J lost 1 base. CDR1 and CDR2 from the germline V gene are SGHTS and YDEGEE. The CDR3 contains 16 residues. Combining the CDR3 with reference TRBV5-8 and TRBJ2-7 gives the whole variable domain EAGVTQSPTHLIKTRGQQATLRCSPISGHTSVYWYQQALGLGLQFLLWYDEGEERNRGNFPPRFSGRQFPNYSSELNVNALELEDSALYLCASSFSPGGVSYEQYFGPGTRLTVT.